This T cell receptor (beta chain) emerged from a study of cytomegalovirus exposure and HLA in healthy donors. Points from the study as a whole: CMV serostatus was the only immune exposure information that was available.

Both 60 Vbeta primers and 13 Jbeta primers went into the PCR. Clones were sequenced by immunoSEQ multiplex PCR, and TCRdb holds only the in-frame ones, with some missing. The repertoire holds about 190,000 clones, with roughly 81% as singletons. Turning to this clone: The antigen is unknown.

Per germline, CDR1 SQVTM and CDR2 ANQGSEA. CDR3 length equals 12 residues. Trimming left V 4 bases short and J 8 bases short, with 14 bases between. The clonotype originates from a woman aged 25 to 39 in good health and CMV-seropositive. The sequenced sample was PBMCs. The chain recombines TRBV29-1 with TRBJ1-2; no definite D call. CDR3 DNA sequence: TGCAGCGTTGGAAGTGACATCGCCGGCTACACCTTC. Translating gives CSVGSDIAGYTF.